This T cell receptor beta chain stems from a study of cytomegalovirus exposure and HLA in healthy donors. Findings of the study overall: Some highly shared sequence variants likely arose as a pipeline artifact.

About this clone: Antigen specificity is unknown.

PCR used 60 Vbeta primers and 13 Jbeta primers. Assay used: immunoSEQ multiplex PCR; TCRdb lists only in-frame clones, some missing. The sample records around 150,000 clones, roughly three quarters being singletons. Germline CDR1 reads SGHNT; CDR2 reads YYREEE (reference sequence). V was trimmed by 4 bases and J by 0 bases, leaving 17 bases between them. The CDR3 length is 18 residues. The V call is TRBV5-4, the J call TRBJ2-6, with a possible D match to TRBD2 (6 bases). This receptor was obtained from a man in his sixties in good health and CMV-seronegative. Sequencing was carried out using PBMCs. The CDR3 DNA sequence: TGTGCCAGCAGCCCACACGGAGGGGCGAGCTCTGGGGCCAACGTCCTGACTTTC. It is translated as CASSPHGGASSGANVLTF. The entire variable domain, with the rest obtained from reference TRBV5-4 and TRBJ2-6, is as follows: ETGVTQSPTHLIKTRGQQVTLRCSSQSGHNTVSWYQQALGQGPQFIFQYYREEENGRGNFPPRFSGLQFPNYSSELNVNALELDDSALYLCASSPHGGASSGANVLTFGAGSRLTVL.